The TCR beta chain under discussion was sequenced for a study of blood T cell repertoires in COVID-19. Across the study: Acute-phase and convalescent COVID-19 samples originated in the United States, Italy and Spain. Sources were T cells, B-cell-depleted T cells, or PBMCs; the material itself was cDNA or gDNA.

Germline loops: CDR1 MNHEY, CDR2 SVGAGI. This CDR3 has 15 amino acids. Trimming took 4 bases from V and 8 from J; bases not matched to a gene: 12. This clone was seen just once. Profiled with immunoSEQ multiplex PCR; TCRdb holds only in-frame clones, not every one. The repertoire holds 110,000 or so clones, with 84% as singletons. The sequencing input was peripheral blood. This clonotype originated in a woman aged 40 to 55 with acute or convalescent COVID-19. The rearrangement uses TRBV6-5 and TRBJ1-2, with TRBD1 matching 8 bases. As DNA, the CDR3 is TGTGCCAGCAGTTTACAGGGGGGAGGACTGGGAGGCTACACCTTC. Its translation: CASSLQGGGLGGYTF.